This passage covers 26 T cell receptor beta chains from one sample sequenced in a study of blood T cell repertoires in COVID-19. Assay used: immunoSEQ multiplex PCR; TCRdb lists only in-frame clones, some missing. The table lists around 250,000 clones, 90% of them singletons. The material sequenced was peripheral blood. Receptors were obtained from a woman between 55 and 75 years old with COVID-19, enrolled during active disease.

The CDR3 DNA is TGTGCCAGCAGCTCCGTGGCCTTCCACGAGCAGTACTTC. Translated: CASSSVAFHEQYF. The chain links TRBV7-2 to TRBJ2-7, with no clear D. The germline V gene has CDR1 SGHTA and CDR2 FQGNSA. Trimming removed 4 bases from V and 5 bases from J, with 12 bases in between. The CDR3 runs to 13 residues.

The rearrangement joins TRBV7-9 to TRBJ1-2; TRBD1 matches 7 bases. The CDR3 extends over 15 amino acids. J gave up 1 base and V 5 bases, and 7 bases lay outside the gene matches. In germline, CDR1 is SEHNR, CDR2 FQNEAQ (reference sequence). Written as DNA, the CDR3 is TGTGCCAGCAGCACGGGACAGTTCGATAACTATGGCTACACCTTC. Amino acids: CASSTGQFDNYGYTF.

J is TRBJ1-1 and V is TRBV6-2 or TRBV6-3; D perhaps matches TRBD1 (5 bases). Trimming removed 4 bases from V and 2 bases from J, with 17 bases in between. The CDR3 extends over 16 amino acids. In germline, CDR1 is MNHEY, CDR2 SVGEGT. The CDR3 DNA sequence: TGTGCCAGCAGTTCGACCCTACACAGGCCAAACACTGAAGCTTTCTTT. Its translation is CASSSTLHRPNTEAFF.

This chain joins TRBV7-9 and TRBJ1-1, with unresolved D. The V end was cut by 2 bases, the J end by 1 base, with 11 bases between. The CDR3 extends over 15 amino acids. Germline V gene sequence: CDR1 SEHNR, CDR2 FQNEAQ (reference sequence). This CDR3 is CASSLLAGSNTEAFF. In DNA, the CDR3 is TGTGCCAGCAGCTTATTAGCGGGGTCGAACACTGAAGCTTTCTTT.

The chain has TRBV6-2 or TRBV6-3 and TRBJ2-2; 9 bases agree with TRBD2. J lost 5 bases, V lost 5 bases, and 12 bases had no gene match. From germline, CDR1 is MNHEY and CDR2 SVGEGT. This CDR3 region has 17 residues. The CDR3 here is CASSRGAAGGRTGELFF. The CDR3 nucleotides read TGTGCCAGCAGTAGAGGGGCAGCGGGGGGTCGAACCGGGGAGCTGTTTTTT.

The chain is built from TRBV6-5 and TRBJ1-2; D might be TRBD1 (5 bases). The CDR3 covers 15 residues. Looked up from germline, CDR1 is MNHEY and CDR2 is SVGAGI. Trimming pared 6 bases from V and 3 bases from J, leaving 17 bases between. In nucleotides, the CDR3 is TGTGCCAGCAGCCTAGAAGACAGAAGCTACTATGGCTACACCTTC. Encoded protein: CASSLEDRSYYGYTF.

The gene calls are TRBV18 and TRBJ2-7, with D possibly matching TRBD1 (5 bases). With 3 bases removed from V and 5 bases from J, the gap between germline ends came to 11 bases. The CDR3 is 13 amino acids. CDR1 is KGHSH and CDR2 is LQKENI in the germline V gene. The CDR3 loop reads CASSPSGLDEQYF. The CDR3 bases are TGTGCCAGCTCACCGTCAGGGCTGGACGAGCAGTACTTC.

V and J are TRBV5-4 and TRBJ1-6; the D is unclear. Per the germline V gene, CDR1 is SGHNT and CDR2 is YYREEE (reference sequence). Trimming took off 0 bases at V and 1 base at J, with 5 bases between the two ends. This CDR3 contains 15 residues. The CDR3 nucleotides are TGTGCCAGCAGCTTGGGCAGTTCCTATAATTCACCCCTCCACTTT. Translated: CASSLGSSYNSPLHF.

The gene calls are TRBV12-3 or TRBV12-4 and TRBJ1-1, with 8 bases identical to TRBD1. CDR3 size: 13 residues. V was pared by 6 bases and J by 2 bases, with 2 bases of the junction left unmatched. Here the CDR3 reads CASRTGVNTEAFF. CDR3 nucleotide sequence: TGTGCCAGCAGGACAGGGGTTAACACTGAAGCTTTCTTT.

V is TRBV28 and J is TRBJ2-7, with a possible D match to TRBD1 (6 bases). There are 14 residues in the CDR3. Trimming left V 3 bases short and J 6 bases short, with 15 bases between. Germline CDR1 reads MDHEN; CDR2 reads SYDVKM. The CDR3 DNA follows: TGTGCCAGCAGTTTTTCTGGGGGCCTCGGCGAGCAGTACTTC. Translated, it gives CASSFSGGLGEQYF.

The V gene is TRBV19, the J gene TRBJ1-5, with a weak D call TRBD1 (5 bases). V shed 5 bases and J shed 2 bases, with 13 bases lying between them. CDR1 and CDR2 from the germline V gene are LNHDA and SQIVND (reference sequence). The CDR3 is made up of 15 amino acids. The CDR3 loop reads CASSEGREGNQPQHF. The CDR3 coding sequence is TGTGCCAGTAGTGAGGGGAGGGAAGGCAATCAGCCCCAGCATTTT.

The sample holds a few counts of this clone. This chain uses TRBV5-6 with TRBJ2-5; D unclear. V lost 2 bases and J 5 bases, leaving 10 bases between the germline ends. The length of the CDR3 is 13 residues. The germline V gene encodes CDR1 SGHDT and CDR2 YYEEEE. The CDR3 is CASSFMGRETQYF. The CDR3 coding sequence is TGTGCCAGCAGCTTCATGGGCAGGGAGACCCAGTACTTC.

This chain joins TRBV6-2 or TRBV6-3 and TRBJ1-1; 7 bases fit TRBD1. Germline CDR1 is MNHEY and CDR2 is SVGEGT. J lost 12 bases, V lost 6 bases, and 13 bases had no gene match. The CDR3 consists of 13 residues. The CDR3 DNA sequence: TGTGCCAGCAGCCTTATTGGCCAGGGGGACCCTTTCTTT. Its protein product is CASSLIGQGDPFF.

The rearrangement joins TRBV6-6 to TRBJ2-3, with 11 bases fitting TRBD1. Trimming removed 6 bases from V and 4 bases from J; junction bases left unmatched: 3. The CDR3 spans 14 residues. Per germline, CDR1 MNHNY and CDR2 SVGAGI (reference sequence). The DNA of the CDR3 is TGTGCCAGCAGGGGGACAGGGGGACCAGATACGCAGTATTTT. Translated: CASRGTGGPDTQYF.

This sequence joins TRBV9 and TRBJ1-4, with 8 bases lining up with TRBD1. This CDR3 has 17 residues. CDR1 SGDLS and CDR2 YYNGEE come from the germline V gene. The J segment lost 3 bases and the V segment lost 0 bases, leaving 7 bases of the junction unmatched. The CDR3 loop reads CASSVGAGQGANEKLFF. The DNA for the CDR3 is TGTGCCAGCAGCGTAGGGGCCGGACAGGGCGCTAATGAAAAACTGTTTTTT.

The CDR3 bases are TGTGCCAGCAGCTTACTAGGAGGAGGCACCGGGGAGCTGTTTTTT. Its translation: CASSLLGGGTGELFF. V is TRBV7-2 and J is TRBJ2-2; maybe TRBD2 (5 bases). The CDR3 consists of 15 residues. From germline, CDR1 is SGHTA and CDR2 FQGNSA. V dropped 2 bases and J dropped 4 bases, with 11 bases sitting between them.

The chain links TRBV6-6 to TRBJ1-2; 7 nucleotides align to TRBD1. The CDR3 has 14 amino acids. From germline, CDR1 is MNHNY and CDR2 SVGAGI (reference sequence). With 0 bases clipped from V and 4 bases from J, the junction kept 2 bases outside the gene matches. The CDR3: CASSYSGQTYGYTF. CDR3 sequence (DNA): TGTGCCAGCAGTTACTCGGGACAGACCTATGGCTACACCTTC.

The genes are TRBV27 and TRBJ2-4; TRBD1 might be the D (6 bases). V dropped 2 bases and J dropped 2 bases, with 10 bases sitting between them. Germline values: CDR1 MNHEY, CDR2 SMNVEV (reference sequence). The CDR3 has 15 amino acids. The CDR3 region has the DNA TGTGCCAGCAGTTTAAACAGGGTTCCCAAAAACATTCAGTACTTC. Protein product: CASSLNRVPKNIQYF.

The gene calls are TRBV11-3 and TRBJ1-6, with no clear D. The CDR3 covers 13 residues. Looked up from germline, CDR1 is SGHNT and CDR2 is YENEEA. Trimming removed 5 bases from V and 8 bases from J, with 10 bases in between. The CDR3 sequence is CASSPTRDSPLHF. The CDR3 DNA is TGTGCCAGCAGCCCAACGCGGGATTCACCCCTCCACTTT.

The rearrangement links TRBV9 to TRBJ1-2; 7 positions agree with TRBD1. Germline V gene data show CDR1 as SGDLS and CDR2 as YYNGEE. Trimming cost V 0 bases and J 3 bases; bases outside gene matches: 5. This CDR3 is 15 amino acids long. CDR3 bases: TGTGCCAGCAGCGTAGCCCCAGGGGGGCACTATGGCTACACCTTC. Residues: CASSVAPGGHYGYTF.

Remarks on this clone: One end of the junction is discordant with germline, which a read error may explain. The chain is built from TRBV7-9 and TRBJ2-2; TRBD2 agrees at 7 bases. Germline loops: CDR1 SEHNR, CDR2 FQNEAQ (reference sequence). This CDR3 spans 15 amino acids. This CDR3 is CASSLAAANTGELFF. The CDR3 DNA follows: TGTGCCAGCAGCCTAGCGGCCGCGAACACCGGGGAGCTGTTTTTT.

This clone showed up just a few times. The V and J genes are TRBV18 and TRBJ1-1; D is uncertain. Trimming took 5 bases from V and 4 from J, leaving 8 bases between them. CDR1 KGHSH and CDR2 LQKENI come from the germline V gene. There are 12 residues in the CDR3. The chain's CDR3 is CASSKGGTEAFF. CDR3 sequence (DNA): TGTGCCAGCTCAAAAGGCGGCACTGAAGCTTTCTTT.

Comment on this clone: The same CDR3 arises from other DNA sequences in this sample as well. This rearrangement joins TRBV7-2 to TRBJ2-5; 11 nucleotides agree with TRBD1. Germline CDR1 SGHTA, CDR2 FQGNSA. The length of the CDR3 is 14 residues. Trimming took 5 bases from V and 5 from J; bases not matched to a gene: 4. The CDR3 DNA is TGTGCCAGCAGCCCCCGGACAGGGGGCGAGACCCAGTACTTC. Its protein product is CASSPRTGGETQYF.

This clone has just a few counts. V gene TRBV29-1 combines with J gene TRBJ1-4; D remains ambiguous. Trimming left V 4 bases short and J 4 bases short, with 13 bases between. Germline V gene lookup returns CDR1 SQVTM and CDR2 ANQGSEA. The length of the CDR3 is 14 residues. CDR3 in DNA: TGCAGCGTTGCCCGGGATAGGGATAATGAAAAACTGTTTTTT. It yields the protein CSVARDRDNEKLFF.

A single count supports this clone. This sequence joins TRBV21-1 and TRBJ2-7; TRBD2 was called by the table and not checked on the DNA. TRBV21-1 corresponds to a pseudogene. There are 14 residues in the CDR3. CDR3 amino acids: CASSKHGSSYEQYF. Written as DNA, the CDR3 is TGTGCCAGCAGCAAGCACGGTAGCTCCTACGAGCAGTACTTC.

The V call is TRBV7-7, the J call TRBJ2-3, with TRBD2 matching over 7 bases. Germline values: CDR1 SSHAT, CDR2 FNYEAQ (reference sequence). The CDR3 consists of 17 residues. V shed 5 bases and J 2 bases; nucleotides not matched to a gene: 13. The CDR3 protein is CASSPIGNGGTTDTQYF. The CDR3 bases are TGTGCCAGCAGCCCGATCGGTAACGGGGGGACCACAGATACGCAGTATTTT.